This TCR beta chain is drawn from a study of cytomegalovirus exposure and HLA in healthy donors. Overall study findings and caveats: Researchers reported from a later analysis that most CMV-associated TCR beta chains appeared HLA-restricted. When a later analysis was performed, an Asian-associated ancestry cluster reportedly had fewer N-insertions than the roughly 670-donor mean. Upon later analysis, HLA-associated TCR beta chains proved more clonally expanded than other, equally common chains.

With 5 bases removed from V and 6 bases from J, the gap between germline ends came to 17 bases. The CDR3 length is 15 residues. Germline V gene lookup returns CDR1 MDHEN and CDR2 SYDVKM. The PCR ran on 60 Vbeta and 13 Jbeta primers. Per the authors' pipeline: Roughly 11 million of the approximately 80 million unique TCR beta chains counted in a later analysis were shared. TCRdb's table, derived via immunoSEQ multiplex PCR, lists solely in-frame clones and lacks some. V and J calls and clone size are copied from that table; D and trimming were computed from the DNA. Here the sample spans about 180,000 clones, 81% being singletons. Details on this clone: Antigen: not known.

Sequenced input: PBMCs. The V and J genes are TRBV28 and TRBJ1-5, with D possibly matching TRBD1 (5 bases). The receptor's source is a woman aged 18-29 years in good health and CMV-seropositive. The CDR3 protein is CASSTFRGVGQPQHF. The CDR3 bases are TGTGCCAGCAGTACCTTCCGGGGGGTAGGTCAGCCCCAGCATTTT.